The next 17 T cell receptor beta chains were all read from a single sample in a study of tumor-infiltrating lymphocytes in primary liver carcinoma (dated by TCRdb to about 2017). Without any cell sorting, total RNA and DNA were co-extracted from about 20-30 mg of bulk tissue using the AllPrep DNA/RNA mini kit. Sequencing was performed on an Illumina HiSeq 2500. Using a constant-region primer and ProtoScript II reverse transcriptase, TCRbeta-specific cDNA was reverse-transcribed from roughly 460 ng total RNA. Construction of the TCRbeta libraries relied on three nested rounds of multiplex PCR, following a slightly modified ARM-PCR procedure. Each of the first two PCR rounds ran for about 10 cycles and used multiplex TRBV1-TRBV30 forward primers together with a Cbeta reverse primer. In-frame beta chains were kept once TCRdb had trimmed the public reads at Q25 with fastp and called clones with MiXCR. Each CDR3 protein appears once, grouped with its most common genes and DNA. For this sample the table gives tens of thousands of distinct CDR3 sequences, of which 70% to 85% were detected only once. Of the sample, around 28% is held by the ten largest clones.

Sequences were obtained from liver tumor tissue from sampling region 3. In light of the paper, this sample's cell subset or site label describes: tumor region T3, left-lateral pole. These receptors were taken from a man aged 40-55 years with primary liver carcinoma and hepatitis B virus infection.

This clonotype was detected only a few times. The chain recombines TRBV20-1 with TRBJ2-7, with 9 bases matching TRBD2. Per germline, CDR1 DFQATT and CDR2 SNEGSKA (reference sequence). The J segment lost 3 bases and the V segment lost 6 bases, leaving 6 bases of the junction unmatched. The CDR3 is 13 residues long. In DNA, the CDR3 is TGCAGTGCCCCCGGGACTAGCTACTACGAGCAGTACTTC. It specifies CSAPGTSYYEQYF.

This clonotype was counted a few times. Its ends do not fully match the called genes, so a read error is possible. The chain is built from TRBV5-8 and TRBJ2-1, with a tentative D call TRBD1 (5 bases). Germline CDR1 and CDR2: SGHTS and YDEGEE. This CDR3 has 16 residues. The CDR3 DNA sequence: TGTGCCAGCAGCCTCGGGCTCTTTGGGGCCTACAATGTGCAGTTCTTC. Protein: CASSLGLFGAYNVQFF.

With regard to this clonotype: The conserved final phenylalanine or tryptophan is absent from the CDR3, which likely points to a read error. The chain carries TRBV11-2 and TRBJ2-5; the D gene is possibly TRBD2 (6 bases). Germline CDR1 reads SGHAT; CDR2 reads FQNNGV. The CDR3 loop spans 13 amino acids. Here the CDR3 reads CASSWGGEDTQYY. The DNA of the CDR3 is TGTGCCAGCAGCTGGGGAGGTGAAGATACCCAGTACTAC.

This clonotype has at least ten counts. This could be a read error, since a much larger clone is one nucleotide away. The chain carries TRBV11-2 and TRBJ2-7; D gene uncertain. This CDR3 has 14 residues. From germline, CDR1 is SGHAT and CDR2 FQNNGV. The CDR3 here is CASSFVGLYYERYF. CDR3 DNA sequence: TGTGCCAGCAGCTTTGTAGGGTTGTACTACGAGCGGTACTTC.

Details on this clonotype: A much larger clone differs by one base, so this may be a read error. The CDR3 region is CASSLFSGPNSYNEQFF. CDR3 nucleotides: TGCGCCAGCAGCTTGTTTAGCGGGCCCAACTCCTACAATGAGCAGTTCTTC. The chain is built from TRBV5-1 and TRBJ2-1; TRBD2 matches at 7 bases. With 1 base clipped from V and 0 bases from J, the junction kept 7 bases outside the gene matches. CDR3 size: 17 residues. Germline V gene lookup returns CDR1 SGHRS and CDR2 YFSETQ.

Points on this clonotype: The junction differs from germline at one of its ends, possibly a read error. This sequence joins TRBV12-3 or TRBV12-4 and TRBJ2-7, with 8 bases fitting TRBD1. The CDR3 length is 14 residues. The CDR3 sequence is CASSLPDRDNDQYF. The CDR3 DNA follows: TGTGCCAGCAGTCTCCCGGACAGGGATAACGATCAGTACTTC.

The V gene is TRBV6-1, the J gene TRBJ1-3; 9 bases match TRBD1. The CDR3 sequence is 16 residues long. Germline CDR1 MNHNS, CDR2 SASEGT. CDR3 sequence: CVITPSGTGTGNTIYF. The CDR3, as DNA: TGTGTCATCACCCCCTCCGGGACAGGGACTGGAAACACCATATATTTT.

The chain recombines TRBV10-3 with TRBJ2-3; D gene uncertain. Judging by the DNA end, TRBJ1-5 fits better; the J call may be wrong. CDR1 ENHRY and CDR2 SYGVKD come from the germline V gene. The CDR3 extends over 15 amino acids. The CDR3 DNA reads as TGTGCCATCAGTGAGGCTACTTCTAGCACACATACGCAGCATTTT. It specifies CAISEATSSTHTQHF.

Remarks on this clonotype: Because it lacks the conserved phenylalanine or tryptophan at the end, this CDR3 is likely a read error. V gene TRBV6-6 combines with J gene TRBJ1-5, with D unclear. V was shortened by 2 bases and J by 0 bases, with 11 bases between the two germline ends. This CDR3 is 16 amino acids long. Germline CDR1 and CDR2: MNHNY and SVGAGI (reference sequence). The CDR3 loop is CASSYRVECSNQPQHS. The CDR3 nucleotides are TGTGCCAGCAGTTACCGAGTTGAGTGTAGCAATCAGCCCCAGCATTCT.

The V gene is TRBV11-2, the J gene TRBJ2-2, with D tentatively TRBD1 (6 bases). Germline assignment: CDR1 SGHAT and CDR2 FQNNGV. The CDR3 length is 16 residues. V gave up 5 bases and J gave up 3 bases, with 16 bases separating them. CDR3 amino acids: CASSAPGQTYTGELFF. The CDR3, as DNA: TGTGCCAGCAGCGCTCCGGGACAAACATACACCGGGGAGCTGTTTTTT.

Note on this clonotype: Compared with germline, one end of the junction differs, possibly owing to a read error. This chain uses TRBV25-1 with TRBJ2-2; a weak D match, TRBD2 (6 bases). CDR1 MGHDK and CDR2 SYGVNS come from the germline V gene. This CDR3 is built from 17 residues. CDR3 bases: TGTGCCAGCAGTGAATCGGAGGGCGGCAAAAACACCGGGGAGCTGCTTTTT. This encodes CASSESEGGKNTGELLF.

The chain uses TRBV7-2 and TRBJ2-2, with 8 bases lining up with TRBD2. The CDR3 contains 16 residues. Germline CDR1 is SGHTA and CDR2 is FQGNSA. With 4 bases clipped from V and 4 bases from J, the junction kept 8 bases outside the gene matches. This CDR3 is CASSSYGRASTGELFF. The CDR3 nucleotides are TGTGCCAGCAGCTCCTACGGGAGGGCCAGCACCGGGGAGCTGTTTTTT. The entire variable domain, with the rest obtained from reference TRBV7-2 and TRBJ2-2, is as follows: GAGVSQSPSNKVTEKGKDVELRCDPISGHTALYWYRQSLGQGLEFLIYFQGNSAPDKSGLPSDRFSAERTGGSVSTLTIQRTQQEDSAVYLCASSSYGRASTGELFFGEGSRLTVL.

This clonotype has ten or more counts. The rearrangement uses TRBV12-3 or TRBV12-4 and TRBJ1-1; 8 positions agree with TRBD1. CDR3 length: 17 amino acids. J was trimmed by 0 bases and V by 6 bases; bases with no gene match: 12. DNA of the CDR3: TGTGCCAGCAGGCACGGACAGGGCCCCCTGATGAACACTGAAGCTTTCTTT. Amino acid sequence: CASRHGQGPLMNTEAFF.

This chain joins TRBV29-1 and TRBJ1-1, with no clear D. The CDR3 length is 13 residues. Trimming shortened V by 6 bases and J by 4 bases, and 15 bases separated the two germline ends. Germline CDR1 SQVTM, CDR2 ANQGSEA. The CDR3 sequence is CSVAWGVRTEAFF. CDR3 nucleotides: TGCAGCGTCGCCTGGGGAGTGCGCACTGAAGCTTTCTTT.

About this clonotype itself: A much larger clone lies a single base off, so this may be a read error. The chain employs TRBV10-3 and TRBJ2-1; 8 nucleotides line up with TRBD2. The germline gives CDR1 ENHRY, CDR2 SYGVKD. The CDR3 spans 15 residues. The CDR3 DNA follows: TGTGCCATCAGTGTGCGGGAGGAGGGTTACAATGGGCAGTTCTTC. Translation gives CAISVREEGYNGQFF.

A few counts support this clonotype. Just one base apart from a much larger clone, this may be a read error. This likely comes from a read error, as the CDR3 has no conserved phenylalanine or tryptophan at its end. The rearrangement uses TRBV29-1 and TRBJ2-3, with D perhaps TRBD1 (6 bases). Germline CDR1 and CDR2: SQVTM and ANQGSEA. The CDR3 consists of 17 residues. The germline V and J ends were trimmed by 7 bases and 2 bases, with 25 bases remaining between them. CDR3 loop: CSALRGGGSWDTDTQYL. CDR3 DNA sequence: TGCAGCGCGCTTAGGGGTGGGGGCTCCTGGGACACAGATACGCAGTATCTT.

This chain connects TRBV5-6 to TRBJ1-5; D remains ambiguous. V was trimmed by 6 bases and J by 0 bases, leaving 19 bases between them. The germline gives CDR1 SGHDT, CDR2 YYEEEE. The CDR3 is made up of 17 amino acids. CDR3 sequence: CASILYRGRYSNQPQHF. The CDR3 bases are TGTGCCAGCATTTTGTACCGAGGGAGGTATAGCAATCAGCCCCAGCATTTT.